The source of this T cell receptor beta chain is a study of shared clonotypes between healthy human individuals. Points from the study as a whole: Naive CD4 clonotypes were shared across a few donors at 4.5% to 6%. In this cohort, only blood was sampled, and tissue repertoires likely differ.

The table came from immunoSEQ multiplex PCR; TCRdb's copy has only in-frame clones and leaves some out. The data hold over 2 million clones, with 85% to 95% observed a single time. A word on this clone: Its matching antigen is unknown. Within the sample, other DNA sequences also encode this same CDR3.

Trimming took off 3 bases at V and 6 bases at J, with 8 bases between the two ends. This CDR3 has 12 residues. Germline CDR1 reads SGDLS; CDR2 reads YYNGEE. Sequenced sample: naive CD4+ T cells sorted from blood. Indicated subset: CD45RA+ positively selected. This receptor was identified in a man aged 18 to 30 in good health. The chain uses TRBV9 and TRBJ2-3; D call uncertain. The CDR3 nucleotides are TGTGCCAGCAGCGGGAGTGGGGATACGCAGTATTTT. Protein product: CASSGSGDTQYF.